This T cell receptor (beta chain) was documented in a study of CD8 T cells in ankylosing spondylitis (TCRdb year 2017). About the investigation overall: The study set out to find disease-linked TCR variants by profiling T cell receptor beta repertoires in ankylosing spondylitis patients and healthy donors. In total, the full study cohort was made up of roughly 100 healthy donors and approximately 27 ankylosing spondylitis patients. Peripheral blood was sampled, and synovial fluid was also collected from ankylosing spondylitis patients.

Instrument used: Illumina HiSeq 2500. Quantitative 5'-RACE with molecular barcodes was the method used to prepare the TCR beta libraries. In the authors' own workflow: A new computational method, built on a probabilistic model of VDJ rearrangement, was used to identify disease-linked TCR variants. TCRdb reanalyzed the raw reads on its own, using fastp at Q25 for trimming and MiXCR for clone calling, and kept in-frame beta chains. Merged by CDR3 protein, the rows form single entries marked with the most common genes and DNA. The V and J calls were determined by TCRdb, not by the authors. The table for this sample lists around 42,000 distinct CDR3 sequences; 2.5% to 3.5% of them were counted only once. The top ten hold around 4.5% of the sample. This clonotype was detected many times. Its antigen remains undetermined. Base qualities are not provided; no much larger clone lies one nucleotide away. CDR1 is given as SGDLS and CDR2 as YYNGEE, both from the germline V gene. At the junction V is shortened by 4 bases and J by 9 bases, with 11 bases in between. The CDR3 spans 12 residues, from the cysteine through the phenylalanine. Only CDR3 DNA is held: 36 bases, read in frame from base 1.

Overall study outcomes, separate from this receptor: Some TCR beta motif variants had previously been reported in synovial fluid and blood of reactive arthritis patients, which suggested common disease-initiation mechanisms. The disease-linked clones were reported as significantly enriched in matched synovial fluid samples from ankylosing spondylitis patients. The disease-linked clones had a CD8+ phenotype and were found at relatively low frequencies in peripheral blood. A TCR beta motif made up of several highly homologous amino acid variants appeared to be characteristic of blood from ankylosing spondylitis patients.

The receptor's source is a male donor with ankylosing spondylitis or in good health (not recorded which). Sequencing was done on a sample of blood, either unsorted or a sorted T cell fraction (not recorded which). This chain is built from TRBV9 and TRBJ2-1; the D gene is unclear. The DNA sequence reads TGTGCCAGCAGCTTCCTAGATGCTGAGCAGTTCTTC. Its translation reads: CASSFLDAEQFF. Reference TRBV9 and TRBJ2-1 genes cover what lies past the CDR3, so the full variable domain is DSGVTQTPKHLITATGQRVTLRCSPRSGDLSVYWYQQSLDQGLQFLIQYYNGEERAKGNILERFSAQQFPDLHSELNLSSLELGDSALYFCASSFLDAEQFFGPGTRLTVL.